These 23 T cell receptor beta chains were all obtained from the same sample, sequenced in a study of T-cell memory formation after mild COVID-19. TCRdb reprocessed the 5' RACE reads with MiXCR, giving one entry per CDR3 protein. The data hold just over 150,000 distinct CDR3 sequences, with around a third observed a single time. The sequencing sample was made of PBMCs or a T cell subset sorted from them (not recorded which). All receptors derive from an adult woman who had mild COVID-19 (a few samples of this study predate the infection). Cell type and time point are not known.

The genes are TRBV7-6 and TRBJ2-5; 7 nucleotides agree with TRBD2. Germline V CDR1 and CDR2: SGHVS, FNYEAQ. The V gene end was trimmed by 5 bases and the J gene end by 4 bases; junction bases not matched to a gene: 13. This CDR3 region has 16 residues. The CDR3: CASSDGVRAGLETQYF. For the CDR3, the DNA is TGTGCCAGCAGCGACGGCGTTCGAGCGGGATTAGAGACCCAGTACTTC.

This CDR3 is CASILSGGVNTEAFF. The CDR3, as DNA: TGTGCCAGCATCCTCTCGGGAGGGGTGAACACTGAAGCTTTCTTT. The rearrangement uses TRBV7-9 and TRBJ1-1; D is perhaps TRBD1 (5 bases). The germline gives CDR1 SEHNR, CDR2 FQNEAQ (reference sequence). V lost 7 bases, J lost 0 bases, and 15 bases lay in between. The CDR3 totals 15 residues.

This chain links TRBV7-2 with TRBJ2-3; 9 bases map to TRBD2. The junction had 8 bases not matched to a gene; V was cut back by 5 bases and J by 11 bases. The CDR3 is 13 amino acids. Germline loops: CDR1 SGHTA, CDR2 FQGNSA. CDR3 region: CASSPLRAGGQYF. The CDR3 DNA reads as TGTGCCAGCAGCCCGCTGAGAGCGGGAGGGCAGTATTTT.

The table lists this clonotype with a few counts. V usage is TRBV6-2 or TRBV6-3 and J usage is TRBJ2-5, with unresolved D. CDR3 length equals 15 residues. Germline CDR1 MNHEY, CDR2 SVGEGT. Trimming removed 5 bases from V and 1 base from J, with 14 bases in between. CDR3: CASSTGFKLQETQYF. Here the CDR3 DNA reads TGTGCCAGCAGTACCGGTTTCAAACTCCAAGAGACCCAGTACTTC.

The chain has TRBV30 and TRBJ2-7, with D possibly matching TRBD2 (5 bases). Between the trimmed V and J ends, which lost 0 bases and 0 bases, there was a span of 6 bases. The CDR3 spans 13 residues. Germline loops: CDR1 GTSNPN, CDR2 SVGIG (reference sequence). The CDR3 loop reads CAWSVGASYEQYF. In nucleotides, the CDR3 is TGTGCCTGGAGTGTGGGAGCCTCCTACGAGCAGTACTTC.

This sequence joins TRBV12-3 or TRBV12-4 and TRBJ2-5, with D possibly matching TRBD2 (7 bases). V was trimmed by 3 bases and J by 5 bases, leaving 16 bases between them. The CDR3 extends over 15 amino acids. Here the CDR3 reads CASSFGGGAGETQYF. Here the CDR3 DNA reads TGTGCCAGCAGTTTCGGAGGGGGGGCAGGGGAGACCCAGTACTTC.

The sample holds many counts of this clonotype. The genes are TRBV3-1 and TRBJ2-3, with TRBD2 as a possible D gene (6 bases). Trimming removed 4 bases at V and 6 bases at J, with 17 bases between. CDR1 and CDR2 from the germline V gene are LGHDT and YNNKEL (reference sequence). This CDR3 has 15 residues. The CDR3 is CASSRGLLRGDTQYF. CDR3 DNA sequence: TGTGCCAGCAGCCGGGGACTCCTTCGGGGGGATACGCAGTATTTT.

There are a few counts of this clonotype. V gene TRBV6-1 combines with J gene TRBJ2-3, with a tentative D call TRBD2 (5 bases). Germline CDR1 MNHNS, CDR2 SASEGT. The CDR3 has 15 amino acids. The V gene lost 4 bases and the J gene lost 6 bases, with 17 bases spanning the gap. This CDR3 reads CASSGGLSAVDTQYF. The CDR3 bases are TGTGCCAGCAGTGGCGGGCTCTCCGCCGTGGATACGCAGTATTTT.

This chain links TRBV28 with TRBJ2-2; 8 positions agree with TRBD1. CDR1 and CDR2 from the germline V gene are MDHEN and SYDVKM. The J segment lost 6 bases and the V segment lost 9 bases, leaving 6 bases of the junction unmatched. The CDR3 is 13 amino acids. This CDR3 is CASWTGWAGELFF. CDR3 in DNA: TGTGCCAGTTGGACAGGGTGGGCCGGGGAGCTGTTTTTT. Using reference TRBV28 and TRBJ2-2 for the parts outside the CDR3, the full variable domain is DVKVTQSSRYLVKRTGEKVFLECVQDMDHENMFWYRQDPGLGLRLIYFSYDVKMKEKGDIPEGYSVSREKKERFSLILESASTNQTSMYLCASWTGWAGELFFGEGSRLTVL.

This chain uses TRBV12-3 or TRBV12-4 with TRBJ2-1; 12 nucleotides agree with TRBD2. CDR3 length: 13 amino acids. The V and J ends lost 8 bases and 13 bases, in that order; junction bases with no gene match: 9. CDR3 in amino acids: CASLASGGAGQFF. The CDR3 nucleotides read TGTGCCAGCCTGGCTAGCGGGGGGGCAGGTCAGTTCTTC.

A few counts support this clonotype. V usage is TRBV5-1 and J usage is TRBJ2-7; TRBD2 aligns across 15 bases. The ends lost 3 bases at V and 3 bases at J; junction bases unmatched: 4. CDR1 SGHRS and CDR2 YFSETQ come from the germline V gene. This CDR3 spans 16 amino acids. CDR3 in DNA: TGCGCCAGCAGCTCCTGGACTAGCGGGGGGGGCTACGAGCAGTACTTC. This translates into CASSSWTSGGGYEQYF.

This sequence joins TRBV5-1 and TRBJ2-3; D is unclear. The CDR3 loop spans 21 amino acids. Germline V gene sequence: CDR1 SGHRS, CDR2 YFSETQ. V lost 2 bases and J 1 base, leaving 29 bases between the germline ends. The CDR3 DNA is TGCGCCAGCAGCTTCTTCCTTGATGGGGTACAAGCTCCGACACGCACAGATACGCAGTATTTT. Its translation: CASSFFLDGVQAPTRTDTQYF.

The chain joins TRBV20-1 to TRBJ2-3; D possibly corresponds to TRBD1 (6 bases). Germline CDR1 and CDR2: DFQATT and SNEGSKA (reference sequence). The ends were cut back, 2 bases at V and 1 base at J, with 10 bases in the middle. The CDR3 loop spans 14 amino acids. The CDR3 spells CSARRGHRTDTQYF. The CDR3 DNA reads as TGCAGTGCTAGAAGGGGACACCGCACAGATACGCAGTATTTT.

This clonotype has ten or more counts. This chain joins TRBV7-8 and TRBJ2-1; 10 bases are shared with TRBD2. The junction had 11 bases not matched to a gene; V was cut back by 5 bases and J by 7 bases. The CDR3 is 16 amino acids. The germline V gene has CDR1 SGHVS and CDR2 FQNEAQ. CDR3 loop: CASSRKRGGYENEQFF. In nucleotides, the CDR3 is TGTGCCAGCAGCCGAAAGCGGGGGGGATACGAGAATGAGCAGTTCTTC.

J is TRBJ1-2 and V is TRBV15; TRBD1 might be the D (6 bases). The CDR3 length is 15 residues. V lost 5 bases and J lost 4, with 17 bases in between. CDR1 is LNHNV and CDR2 is YYDKDF in the germline V gene (reference sequence). The DNA of the CDR3 is TGTGCCACCAGCGTAAACCGGCAGGGGAGCTATGGCTACACCTTC. Amino acids: CATSVNRQGSYGYTF.

This clonotype was counted only a few times. The chain links TRBV2 to TRBJ2-3; no clear D. V was cut by 6 bases and J by 3 bases, with 10 bases left in between. The CDR3 covers 13 residues. CDR1 SNHLY and CDR2 FYNNEI come from the germline V gene. The CDR3 reads CASSSLGTDTQYF. The CDR3 nucleotides are TGTGCCAGCAGCTCCTTGGGAACAGATACGCAGTATTTT.

There are a few counts of this clonotype. The chain is built from TRBV7-6 and TRBJ2-1, with TRBD2 identical over 13 bases. CDR3 length: 18 residues. The junction had 13 bases not matched to a gene; V was cut back by 6 bases and J by 5 bases. Looked up from germline, CDR1 is SGHVS and CDR2 is FNYEAQ. The CDR3, as DNA: TGTGCCAGCAGGCGACGAATACTAGCGGGAGGGCCCGACAATGAGCAGTTCTTC. It is translated as CASRRRILAGGPDNEQFF.

The chain carries TRBV7-9 and TRBJ1-1; D unclear. The CDR3 sequence is 13 residues long. Germline CDR1 reads SEHNR; CDR2 reads FQNEAQ (reference sequence). The V gene lost 3 bases and the J gene lost 5 bases, with 10 bases spanning the gap. CDR3 residues: CASSFFSGTEAFF. The CDR3 DNA sequence: TGTGCCAGCAGCTTCTTTTCGGGGACTGAAGCTTTCTTT.

V is TRBV20-1 and J is TRBJ1-2; no firm D call. Germline-derived CDR1 and CDR2 are DFQATT and SNEGSKA (reference sequence). Trimming removed 3 bases from V and 4 bases from J, with 9 bases in between. The CDR3 extends over 12 amino acids. The DNA of the CDR3 is TGCAGTGCTAGGGGCCAGATCTATGGCTACACCTTC. Translated: CSARGQIYGYTF.

The rearrangement uses TRBV5-1 and TRBJ2-2; 11 nucleotides align to TRBD2. Trimming cost V 4 bases and J 4 bases; bases outside gene matches: 6. The CDR3 totals 16 residues. Germline CDR1 reads SGHRS; CDR2 reads YFSETQ. The CDR3 is CASSRGLAAVTGELFF. The CDR3 nucleotides read TGCGCCAGCAGCCGGGGACTAGCGGCAGTCACCGGGGAGCTGTTTTTT.

Only a few counts were recorded for this clonotype. V usage is TRBV20-1 and J usage is TRBJ2-1; TRBD1 might be the D (7 bases). V lost 3 bases, J lost 8 bases, and 14 bases lay in between. Germline CDR1 and CDR2: DFQATT and SNEGSKA (reference sequence). The CDR3 loop spans 13 amino acids. The CDR3 here is CSARAPRGDEQFF. The DNA for the CDR3 is TGCAGTGCTAGGGCCCCCAGGGGGGATGAGCAGTTCTTC.

The chain carries TRBV5-6 and TRBJ2-3; no clear D gene. V gave up 4 bases and J gave up 8 bases, with 11 bases separating them. CDR1 and CDR2 (germline): SGHDT, YYEEEE. The CDR3 covers 12 residues. CDR3 protein: CASSVANPTQYF. The CDR3 bases are TGTGCCAGCAGCGTGGCTAACCCTACGCAGTATTTT.

The chain joins TRBV20-1 to TRBJ2-3, with D perhaps being TRBD1 or TRBD2 (6 bases each). Deletions cut 6 bases from V and 3 bases from J, with 19 bases between. Germline CDR1 DFQATT, CDR2 SNEGSKA (reference sequence). The CDR3 totals 15 residues. The CDR3 DNA reads as TGCAGTGCCAGAATGTTCGGGGGCAGAACAGATACGCAGTATTTT. It encodes CSARMFGGRTDTQYF.